The 31 T cell receptor beta chains reported below all come from one sample, sequenced in a study of CD8+CD57+ T cells in acquired aplastic anemia. Genomic DNA constituted the template upon which TCR beta VDJ and CDR3 profiling was performed. TCRdb ran MiXCR on the reads and lists one entry per CDR3 protein. The table has 89,000 or so distinct CDR3 sequences, 55% to 70% seen once; the top ten hold 60% to 80%. Patients chosen for sequencing had shown CD8+CD57+ cell expansion by flow cytometry. Input material: sorted CD4+, CD8+, or CD8+CD57+ T cells (not recorded which) from PBMCs. The receptors were sampled from a human donor with aplastic anemia.

This clonotype was observed a single time. The gene calls are TRBV2 and TRBJ2-3, with 9 positions matching TRBD1. CDR1 is SNHLY and CDR2 is FYNNEI in the germline V gene. V gave up 5 bases and J gave up 3 bases; unmatched junction bases: 3. CDR3 size: 14 residues. DNA of the CDR3: TGTGCCAGCAGTAGGGACAGGGTGACAGATACGCAGTATTTT. Translating it yields CASSRDRVTDTQYF. The entire variable domain, with the rest obtained from reference TRBV2 and TRBJ2-3, is as follows: EPEVTQTPSHQVTQMGQEVILRCVPISNHLYFYWYRQILGQKVEFLVSFYNNEISEKSEIFDDQFSVERPDGSNFTLKIRSTKLEDSAMYFCASSRDRVTDTQYFGPGTRLTVL.

In its sample, this clonotype was seen once. The chain recombines TRBV2 with TRBJ1-2, with D possibly being TRBD1 (5 bases). From germline, CDR1 is SNHLY and CDR2 FYNNEI. The CDR3 consists of 13 residues. V lost 9 bases to trimming and J lost 2 bases, with 13 bases between them. The CDR3 is CASPGGGNYGYTF. The CDR3 DNA sequence: TGTGCCAGTCCCGGGGGAGGGAACTATGGCTACACCTTC.

The chain is built from TRBV10-3 and TRBJ2-2; D is ambiguous. The CDR3 is 11 amino acids. The germline V and J ends were trimmed by 6 bases and 2 bases, with 1 base remaining between them. The germline V gene has CDR1 ENHRY and CDR2 SYGVKD. In DNA form, the CDR3 reads TGTGCCATCAGAAACACCGGGGAGCTGTTTTTT. It yields the protein CAIRNTGELFF.

V and J are TRBV19 and TRBJ1-1, with D tentatively TRBD1 (5 bases). The germline V and J ends were trimmed by 5 bases and 3 bases, with 10 bases remaining between them. The germline CDR1 and CDR2 sequences are LNHDA and SQIVND (reference sequence). The CDR3 is 13 amino acids. The DNA for the CDR3 is TGTGCCAGTAGTGCGAGACAGCACACTGAAGCTTTCTTT. It is translated as CASSARQHTEAFF.

This clonotype was counted a few times. At one of its ends the junction is not consistent with the germline gene, which may arise from a read error. This chain uses TRBV10-3 with TRBJ2-1, with D hard to call. Germline V lookup: CDR1 ENHRY, CDR2 SYGVKD. This CDR3 has 14 residues. The CDR3 DNA is TGTGCCACGAAGGTAGGAGACTCCTTCAATGAGCAGTTCTTC. This gives the protein CATKVGDSFNEQFF.

As regards this clonotype: One base away lies a much larger clone, so this may be a sequencing read error. The gene calls are TRBV5-4 and TRBJ2-7; the match to TRBD2 covers 7 bases. The CDR3 sequence is 15 residues long. Germline lookup yields CDR1 SGHNT and CDR2 YYREEE (reference sequence). After removal of 4 bases from V and 8 bases from J, the junction contained 15 bases not matched to a gene. The CDR3 reads CASSVWGGETNKQYF. The CDR3 coding sequence is TGTGCCAGCAGCGTGTGGGGGGGAGAGACTAACAAGCAGTACTTC.

This clonotype was counted once. The V gene is TRBV27, the J gene TRBJ2-1; D gene ambiguous. Deletions cut 5 bases from V and 10 bases from J, with 9 bases between. The CDR3 extends over 11 amino acids. The germline CDR1 and CDR2 sequences are MNHEY and SMNVEV (reference sequence). The CDR3 sequence is CASSRYGEQFF. CDR3 DNA sequence: TGTGCCAGCAGTCGGTATGGGGAGCAGTTCTTC.

The chain employs TRBV9 and TRBJ2-2; TRBD2 might be the D (6 bases). The ends were cut back, 3 bases at V and 3 bases at J, with 15 bases in the middle. Germline V gene sequence: CDR1 SGDLS, CDR2 YYNGEE. CDR3 length: 16 amino acids. The CDR3 spells CASSESRGSYTGELFF. CDR3 nucleotide sequence: TGTGCCAGCAGCGAATCCCGGGGGAGCTACACCGGGGAGCTGTTTTTT.

This clonotype was counted once. DNA for the CDR3: TGTGCCACCAGTGACTGGGACACCACGGGAGAGACCCAGTACTTC. Residues: CATSDWDTTGETQYF. J is TRBJ2-5 and V is TRBV24-1, with D perhaps TRBD1 (6 bases). The CDR3 covers 15 residues. Germline lookup yields CDR1 KGHDR and CDR2 SFDVKD. Trimming cost V 4 bases and J 4 bases, with 15 bases left between them.

The chain employs TRBV7-4 and TRBJ2-5; TRBD2 agrees at 12 bases. V trimming: 1 base; J trimming: 2 bases; junction bases outside the gene matches: 2. From germline, CDR1 is SGHVT and CDR2 SQSDAQ. The CDR3 has 16 residues. CDR3 protein: CASSLGLAGAQETQYF. Here the CDR3 DNA reads TGTGCCAGCAGCTTAGGACTAGCGGGGGCTCAAGAGACCCAGTACTTC.

The V call is TRBV15, the J call TRBJ2-7; TRBD1 or TRBD2 may be the D gene (5 bases each). V lost 5 bases and J 2 bases, leaving 16 bases between the germline ends. CDR1 is LNHNV and CDR2 is YYDKDF in the germline V gene (reference sequence). The CDR3 consists of 15 residues. The DNA for the CDR3 is TGTGCCACCAGCTTGCCCCGGGGACCCACCTACGAGCAGTACTTC. This codes for CATSLPRGPTYEQYF.

This clonotype showed up many times. The V gene is TRBV27, the J gene TRBJ1-6; possible D gene TRBD1, 5 bases. Trimming took off 1 base at V and 0 bases at J, with 13 bases between the two ends. Germline V CDR1 and CDR2: MNHEY, SMNVEV (reference sequence). The CDR3 runs 18 residues. CDR3 loop: CASSLLIGRASYNSPLHF. In DNA form, the CDR3 reads TGTGCCAGCAGTTTATTGATCGGCAGGGCCTCCTATAATTCACCCCTCCACTTT.

The sample holds a few counts of this clonotype. This chain connects TRBV10-3 to TRBJ2-5; D is tentatively TRBD1 or TRBD2 (6 bases each). The V gene's germline CDR1 is ENHRY and CDR2 SYGVKD. V was clipped by 6 bases and J by 5 bases, with 16 bases between them. This CDR3 comprises 14 residues. CDR3 sequence: CAIRDSGRGETQYF. CDR3 nucleotide sequence: TGTGCCATCAGGGACAGTGGACGGGGGGAGACCCAGTACTTC.

The V call is TRBV11-2, the J call TRBJ1-1; 7 bases map to TRBD1. Germline values: CDR1 SGHAT, CDR2 FQNNGV. The CDR3 is made up of 15 amino acids. With V trimmed by 5 bases and J by 1 base, 7 bases remained unmatched. The DNA for the CDR3 is TGTGCCAGCAGCGCGAGGGACAGCTCGAACACTGAAGCTTTCTTT. It specifies CASSARDSSNTEAFF.

The sample holds a few counts of this clonotype. The chain joins TRBV15 to TRBJ2-1; D possibly corresponds to TRBD2 (5 bases). The CDR3 length is 15 residues. Deletions cut 5 bases from V and 2 bases from J, with 13 bases between. CDR1 LNHNV and CDR2 YYDKDF come from the germline V gene (reference sequence). CDR3 protein: CATSLSGFTYNEQFF. CDR3 DNA: TGTGCCACCAGCCTCTCGGGGTTTACCTACAATGAGCAGTTCTTC.

The chain uses TRBV6-5 and TRBJ2-7; no firm D call. Trimming cost V 2 bases and J 3 bases, with 5 bases left between them. Germline V gene data show CDR1 as MNHEY and CDR2 as SVGAGI. The length of the CDR3 is 12 residues. The CDR3 loop is CASSYRFYEQYF. The CDR3 DNA reads as TGTGCCAGCAGTTACAGGTTCTACGAGCAGTACTTC.

The rearrangement uses TRBV24-1 and TRBJ2-1; tentative D call: TRBD1 (5 bases). V lost 6 bases and J lost 5, with 10 bases in between. The CDR3 length is 13 residues. Germline V gene sequence: CDR1 KGHDR, CDR2 SFDVKD. The CDR3 loop is CATSRGKNNEQFF. The DNA for the CDR3 is TGTGCCACCAGTAGGGGAAAAAACAATGAGCAGTTCTTC.

This clonotype was found once. This chain uses TRBV2 with TRBJ1-5; D is perhaps TRBD1 (6 bases). CDR1 is SNHLY, CDR2 FYNNEI, per germline. The CDR3 extends over 14 amino acids. V lost 5 bases, J lost 7 bases, and 15 bases lay in between. The CDR3 nucleotides read TGTGCCAGCAGTAAACAGGGAGGCGGACAGCCCCAGCATTTT. Translation gives CASSKQGGGQPQHF.

V gene TRBV9 combines with J gene TRBJ1-6; D gene unclear. Per the germline V gene, CDR1 is SGDLS and CDR2 is YYNGEE. V shed 5 bases and J shed 8 bases, with 8 bases lying between them. CDR3 length equals 12 residues. DNA for the CDR3: TGTGCCAGCAGTTTTGGTGATTCACCCCTCCACTTT. Its translation: CASSFGDSPLHF.

A remark on this clonotype: No conserved phenylalanine or tryptophan is present at the end of the CDR3, so a read error is the likely explanation. This chain uses TRBV19 with TRBJ1-2; D gene ambiguous. Trimming left V 2 bases short and J 0 bases short, with 4 bases between. CDR3 length equals 13 residues. Germline V gene lookup returns CDR1 LNHDA and CDR2 SQIVND (reference sequence). This CDR3 reads CASSICTNYGYTL. The CDR3 bases are TGTGCCAGTAGTATATGTACTAACTATGGCTACACCCTC.

The chain has TRBV3-1 and TRBJ2-3; 8 positions match TRBD1. The CDR3 spans 16 residues. CDR1 LGHDT and CDR2 YNNKEL come from the germline V gene (reference sequence). After removal of 4 bases from V and 1 base from J, the junction contained 7 bases not matched to a gene. As DNA, the CDR3 is TGTGCCAGCAGCCCGCGGACAGGGTGGGGCACAGATACGCAGTATTTT. It is translated as CASSPRTGWGTDTQYF.

This sequence joins TRBV15 and TRBJ2-7; D not resolved. Trimming stripped 0 bases from V and 0 bases from J, with 3 bases between. The CDR3 loop spans 13 amino acids. Germline V CDR1 and CDR2: LNHNV, YYDKDF (reference sequence). The CDR3 nucleotides read TGTGCCACCAGCAGAGAGGTCTCCTACGAGCAGTACTTC. This codes for CATSREVSYEQYF.

The V and J genes are TRBV7-9 and TRBJ2-2; the D is unclear. The CDR3 has 12 amino acids. The germline gives CDR1 SEHNR, CDR2 FQNEAQ (reference sequence). V gave up 1 base and J gave up 7 bases, with 4 bases separating them. The CDR3 loop is CASSLDVGELFF. The CDR3 DNA follows: TGTGCCAGCAGCTTAGATGTCGGGGAGCTGTTTTTT. Based on the CDR3 plus reference TRBV7-9 and TRBJ2-2, the full variable domain is DTGVSQNPRHKITKRGQNVTFRCDPISEHNRLYWYRQTLGQGPEFLTYFQNEAQLEKSRLLSDRFSAERPKGSFSTLEIQRTEQGDSAMYLCASSLDVGELFFGEGSRLTVL.

The chain carries TRBV15 and TRBJ1-2; TRBD1 might be the D (6 bases). The V and J ends lost 3 bases and 1 base respectively, with 12 bases between them. This CDR3 is built from 15 residues. Per the germline V gene, CDR1 is LNHNV and CDR2 is YYDKDF (reference sequence). CDR3 DNA sequence: TGTGCCACCAGCAGTCCGGGACACCTTAACTATGGCTACACCTTC. Residues: CATSSPGHLNYGYTF.

The chain combines TRBV20-1 with TRBJ1-1; D remains unclear. CDR1 and CDR2 (germline): DFQATT, SNEGSKA (reference sequence). Trimming stripped 3 bases from V and 0 bases from J, with 5 bases between. This CDR3 spans 12 amino acids. The CDR3 nucleotides are TGCAGTGCTAGCCCGATGAACACTGAAGCTTTCTTT. Its translation is CSASPMNTEAFF.

The chain carries TRBV29-1 and TRBJ2-1; the D gene is possibly TRBD2 (5 bases). The CDR3 is 12 amino acids. V was clipped by 6 bases and J by 4 bases, with 10 bases between them. The germline CDR1 and CDR2 sequences are SQVTM and ANQGSEA. The CDR3 protein is CSVDGLYNEQFF. The CDR3 nucleotides are TGCAGCGTCGACGGACTTTACAATGAGCAGTTCTTC.

The V call is TRBV15, the J call TRBJ2-1, with 8 positions matching TRBD1. The germline gives CDR1 LNHNV, CDR2 YYDKDF (reference sequence). This CDR3 spans 15 amino acids. The junction had 3 bases not matched to a gene; V was cut back by 5 bases and J by 0 bases. The CDR3 here is CATSPDRGSYNEQFF. The CDR3 DNA sequence: TGTGCCACCAGCCCCGACAGGGGCTCCTACAATGAGCAGTTCTTC. Using reference TRBV15 and TRBJ2-1 for the parts outside the CDR3, the full variable domain is DAMVIQNPRYQVTQFGKPVTLSCSQTLNHNVMYWYQQKSSQAPKLLFHYYDKDFNNEADTPDNFQSRRPNTSFCFLDIRSPGLGDTAMYLCATSPDRGSYNEQFFGPGTRLTVL.

The CDR3 is CASSFGGGGSYEQYF. CDR3 DNA sequence: TGTGCCAGCAGCTTCGGCGGGGGGGGCTCCTACGAGCAGTACTTC. This rearrangement joins TRBV13 to TRBJ2-7; 9 bases agree with TRBD2. The junction had 3 bases not matched to a gene; V was cut back by 3 bases and J by 0 bases. This CDR3 comprises 15 residues. Germline V lookup: CDR1 PRHDT, CDR2 FYEKMQ (reference sequence). The variable domain in full, completed from reference TRBV13 and TRBJ2-7, reads AAGVIQSPRHLIKEKRETATLKCYPIPRHDTVYWYQQGPGQDPQFLISFYEKMQSDKGSIPDRFSAQQFSDYHSELNMSSLELGDSALYFCASSFGGGGSYEQYFGPGTRLTVT.

The chain couples TRBV6-1 to TRBJ1-2; 9 positions agree with TRBD1. There are 14 residues in the CDR3. V shed 8 bases, J shed 5 bases, and the junction held 9 bases outside the gene matches. CDR1 and CDR2 (germline): MNHNS, SASEGT. CDR3 in amino acids: CASWTGAGNYGYTF. The CDR3 DNA sequence: TGTGCCAGCTGGACAGGGGCAGGGAATTATGGCTACACCTTC.

This clonotype was counted only a few times. The chain employs TRBV20-1 and TRBJ1-2; 9 positions agree with TRBD1. The length of the CDR3 is 13 residues. The germline gives CDR1 DFQATT, CDR2 SNEGSKA (reference sequence). The ends lost 1 base at V and 4 bases at J; junction bases unmatched: 1. The CDR3: CSARAGQGYGYTF. The CDR3 DNA follows: TGCAGTGCTAGAGCGGGACAGGGCTATGGCTACACCTTC.

The chain carries TRBV7-2 and TRBJ2-3, with D possibly TRBD1 on 6 matching bases. CDR1 is SGHTA, CDR2 FQGNSA, per germline. The CDR3 contains 13 residues. V was trimmed by 1 base and J by 10 bases, leaving 12 bases between them. The CDR3 here is CASSLGGGASQYF. The CDR3 nucleotides read TGTGCCAGCAGCTTAGGAGGGGGAGCCTCGCAGTATTTT.